These 14 T cell receptor beta chains originate from one sample sequenced in a study of blood T cells in healthy people across ages. For the second PCR, which ran for about 6 to 12 cycles, a sample-barcoded 5' primer and a J-beta primer mix were used. In TCRdb, the 5' RACE reads were re-called with MiXCR into one record per CDR3 protein. This table holds around 1,000,000 distinct CDR3 sequences, 30% to 40% found once. Sequencing used blood. The receptor set was obtained from a man younger than 35 in good health.

This clonotype was recorded only once. A much larger clone differs by one base, so this may be a read error. V and J are TRBV7-9 and TRBJ1-6; D is unclear. CDR3 size: 14 residues. Germline CDR1 is SEHNR and CDR2 is FQNEAQ (reference sequence). The CDR3 region is CASSLGGLNSPPHF. The CDR3 nucleotides are TGTGCCAGCAGCTTAGGAGGTTTAAACTCACCCCCCCACTTT.

V gene TRBV9 combines with J gene TRBJ2-3; D is perhaps TRBD2 (6 bases). Germline values: CDR1 SGDLS, CDR2 YYNGEE. V dropped 0 bases and J dropped 4 bases, with 12 bases sitting between them. The CDR3 totals 15 residues. CDR3 nucleotide sequence: TGTGCCAGCAGCGTAGGAGGAGGGGATGCAGATACGCAGTATTTT. Translation gives CASSVGGGDADTQYF.

The chain links TRBV6-6 to TRBJ2-4; 9 positions match TRBD1. The J call is in doubt because the DNA end fits TRBJ2-7 better. Germline CDR1 and CDR2: MNHNY and SVGAGI (reference sequence). The CDR3 sequence is 15 residues long. CDR3 nucleotide sequence: TGTGCCAGCAGTGACACCGGGACAGGGTACTACGAGCAGTACTTC. It specifies CASSDTGTGYYEQYF.

This chain uses TRBV20-1 with TRBJ2-1; 10 bases are a match to TRBD2. Germline-derived CDR1 and CDR2 are DFQATT and SNEGSKA (reference sequence). The CDR3 consists of 15 residues. With V trimmed by 0 bases and J by 4 bases, 3 bases remained unmatched. Here the CDR3 reads CSARELAGLYNEQFF. DNA of the CDR3: TGCAGTGCTAGAGAACTAGCGGGGCTATACAATGAGCAGTTCTTC.

To note about this clonotype: This sequence may be a read error, since a much larger clone differs from it by one base. V usage is TRBV6-5 and J usage is TRBJ1-2; D call uncertain. This CDR3 spans 13 amino acids. Germline-derived CDR1 and CDR2 are MNHEY and SVGAGI. Trimming took 5 bases from V and 1 from J, leaving 8 bases between them. The CDR3 sequence is CASSDGNNYGYTF. As DNA, the CDR3 is TGTGCCAGCAGTGACGGCAATAACTATGGCTACACCTTC.

This chain uses TRBV28 with TRBJ2-5; TRBD1 matches 9 bases. Germline CDR1 reads MDHEN; CDR2 reads SYDVKM. The CDR3 sequence is 14 residues long. The V and J ends lost 3 bases and 5 bases, in that order; junction bases with no gene match: 4. The chain's CDR3 is CASSFRGQGETQYF. The CDR3 DNA follows: TGTGCCAGCAGTTTCCGCGGACAGGGGGAGACCCAGTACTTC.

This clonotype occurred a few times. The chain combines TRBV7-2 with TRBJ2-1, with D maybe TRBD2 (5 bases). V was trimmed by 0 bases and J by 5 bases, leaving 20 bases between them. CDR3 size: 18 residues. The germline V gene has CDR1 SGHTA and CDR2 FQGNSA. Here the CDR3 DNA reads TGTGCCAGCAGCTTAGCCCTGAGAGGGCAGATATTAGACAATGAGCAGTTCTTC. Protein sequence: CASSLALRGQILDNEQFF.

This clonotype was seen more than once but under ten times. The chain carries TRBV5-1 and TRBJ2-1; tentative D call: TRBD2 (7 bases). The germline CDR1 and CDR2 sequences are SGHRS and YFSETQ. Trimming took off 0 bases at V and 7 bases at J, with 17 bases between the two ends. The CDR3 sequence is 16 residues long. The CDR3 DNA is TGCGCCAGCAGCTTGGAGGGGGGGCTCGAGAAGAATGAGCAGTTCTTC. Translated: CASSLEGGLEKNEQFF.

The chain employs TRBV30 and TRBJ2-4, with D possibly being TRBD1 (6 bases). TRBJ2-7 explains the end of the DNA better; the J call may be wrong. This CDR3 spans 14 amino acids. The germline V gene encodes CDR1 GTSNPN and CDR2 SVGIG (reference sequence). CDR3 sequence: CAWGFGGGPYEQYF. In DNA form, the CDR3 reads TGTGCCTGGGGTTTTGGTGGGGGCCCCTACGAGCAGTACTTC.

The chain links TRBV5-6 to TRBJ2-5; maybe TRBD2 (6 bases). This CDR3 is 14 amino acids long. The V end lost 3 bases, the J end lost 1 base, and 10 bases lay between the germline ends. Germline V lookup: CDR1 SGHDT, CDR2 YYEEEE. CDR3 region: CASSSGVLQETQYF. The CDR3 coding sequence is TGTGCCAGCAGCTCGGGAGTACTCCAAGAGACCCAGTACTTC.

The chain joins TRBV7-2 to TRBJ2-3; no clear D gene. Germline CDR1 SGHTA, CDR2 FQGNSA. Between the trimmed V and J ends, which lost 7 bases and 3 bases, there was a span of 11 bases. This CDR3 has 13 amino acids. Here the CDR3 reads CASNWAMTDTQYF. The DNA for the CDR3 is TGTGCCAGCAACTGGGCTATGACAGATACGCAGTATTTT.

This clonotype was recorded at least ten times. This chain uses TRBV7-9 with TRBJ1-2; D not resolved. V was shortened by 1 base and J by 5 bases, with 2 bases between the two germline ends. Germline CDR1 SEHNR, CDR2 FQNEAQ (reference sequence). This CDR3 is built from 11 residues. CDR3 residues: CASSLEYGYTF. The DNA for the CDR3 is TGTGCCAGCAGCTTAGAATATGGCTACACCTTC.

As regards this clonotype: At one end the junction does not follow the germline gene, possibly because of a read error. The chain combines TRBV14 with TRBJ1-2, with 8 bases matching TRBD1. CDR1 is SGHDN and CDR2 is FVKESK in the germline V gene. The CDR3 runs 17 residues. The CDR3 sequence is CAGSQGFRWTGTSGYTF. The CDR3 nucleotides are TGTGCCGGCAGCCAAGGGTTCCGGTGGACAGGGACCTCTGGCTACACCTTC. Together with reference TRBV14 and TRBJ1-2, the CDR3 gives the full variable domain: EAGVTQFPSHSVIEKGQTVTLRCDPISGHDNLYWYRRVMGKEIKFLLHFVKESKQDESGMPNNRFLAERTGGTYSTLKVQPAELEDSGVYFCAGSQGFRWTGTSGYTFGSGTRLTVV.

The chain couples TRBV5-1 to TRBJ2-3; TRBD2 matches at 9 bases. From germline, CDR1 is SGHRS and CDR2 YFSETQ. With V trimmed by 3 bases and J by 0 bases, 5 bases remained unmatched. The CDR3 has 16 residues. The CDR3 sequence is CASSSERGASTDTQYF. CDR3 in DNA: TGCGCCAGCAGCTCCGAGCGGGGGGCTAGCACAGATACGCAGTATTTT.